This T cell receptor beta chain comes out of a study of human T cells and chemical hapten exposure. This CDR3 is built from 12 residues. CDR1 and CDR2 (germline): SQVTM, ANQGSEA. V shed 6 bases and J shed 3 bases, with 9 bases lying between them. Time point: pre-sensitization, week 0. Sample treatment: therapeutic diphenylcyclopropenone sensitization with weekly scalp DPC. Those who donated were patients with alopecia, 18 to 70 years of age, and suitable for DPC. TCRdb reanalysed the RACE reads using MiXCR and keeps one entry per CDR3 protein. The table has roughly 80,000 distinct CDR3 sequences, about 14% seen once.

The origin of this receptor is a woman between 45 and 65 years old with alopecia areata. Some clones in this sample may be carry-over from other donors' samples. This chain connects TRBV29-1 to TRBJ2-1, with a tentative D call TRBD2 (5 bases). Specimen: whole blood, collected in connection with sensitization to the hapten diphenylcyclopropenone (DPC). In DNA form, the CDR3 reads TGCAGCGTAGGGAGCAGCTACAATGAGCAGTTCTTC. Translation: CSVGSSYNEQFF.